Below, 3 T cell receptor beta chains from the same sample are listed, as sequenced in a study of cytomegalovirus exposure and HLA in healthy donors. The PCR employed 60 Vbeta primers together with 13 Jbeta primers. TCRdb's copy holds only in-frame clones and misses some; the assay was immunoSEQ multiplex PCR. The table records roughly 130,000 clones, around two thirds of them present only once. The sample comprised PBMCs. These receptors all come from a male donor in good health and CMV-seronegative.

The chain combines TRBV5-4 with TRBJ2-7, with a tentative D call TRBD2 (5 bases). Per germline, CDR1 SGHNT and CDR2 YYREEE (reference sequence). This CDR3 is 12 amino acids long. The germline V and J ends were trimmed by 3 bases and 2 bases, with 6 bases remaining between them. CDR3: CASSSGTYEQYF. The CDR3, as DNA: TGTGCCAGCAGCTCCGGGACCTACGAGCAGTACTTC. Full variable domain (remainder filled in from reference TRBV5-4 and TRBJ2-7): ETGVTQSPTHLIKTRGQQVTLRCSSQSGHNTVSWYQQALGQGPQFIFQYYREEENGRGNFPPRFSGLQFPNYSSELNVNALELDDSALYLCASSSGTYEQYFGPGTRLTVT.

This clone has only a few counts. V is TRBV19 and J is TRBJ2-5, with 15 positions matching TRBD2. Losses at the gene ends were 6 bases for V and 2 bases for J; bases not matched to a gene: 4. The CDR3 runs 16 residues. CDR1 and CDR2 (germline): LNHDA, SQIVND (reference sequence). The CDR3 here is CASREGTSGGQETQYF. In DNA, the CDR3 is TGTGCCAGTAGGGAAGGGACTAGCGGGGGGCAAGAGACCCAGTACTTC.

V is TRBV10-3 and J is TRBJ1-4; TRBD1 matches at 8 bases. V trimming: 5 bases; J trimming: 0 bases; junction bases outside the gene matches: 5. The CDR3 totals 16 residues. From germline, CDR1 is ENHRY and CDR2 SYGVKD. The chain's CDR3 is CAISTGQEATNEKLFF. The CDR3 DNA is TGTGCCATCAGTACGGGACAGGAAGCAACTAATGAAAAACTGTTTTTT.